Following are 25 T cell receptor beta chains from one sample sequenced in a study of molecular identifiers for immune sequencing clone quantification. TCRdb reprocessed the PCR reads with MiXCR, giving one entry per CDR3 protein. In the table there are about 640,000 distinct CDR3 sequences, just under 20% of which are singletons. The sequenced sample was naive CD8+ T cells from blood, with Jurkat cell RNA spiked in. The subset: FACS-sorted CD8+CD4-CCR7+CD45RA+ naive T cells. The receptors here all came from a human donor in good health. Some libraries in this study had Jurkat cell RNA spiked in.

This clonotype was seen more than once but under ten times. This chain uses TRBV12-3 or TRBV12-4 with TRBJ2-5; D might be TRBD1 (7 bases). This CDR3 contains 14 residues. V lost 6 bases and J lost 5, with 16 bases in between. CDR3 nucleotide sequence: TGTGCCAGCAGCCACCCAGGGGGGTCGGAGACCCAGTACTTC. It encodes CASSHPGGSETQYF.

This clonotype has at least ten counts. The chain links TRBV20-1 to TRBJ2-7; either TRBD1 or TRBD2 may fit D (7 bases each). CDR3 size: 14 residues. CDR1 DFQATT and CDR2 SNEGSKA come from the germline V gene (reference sequence). The V and J ends lost 1 base and 7 bases respectively, with 17 bases between them. CDR3 protein: CSARAQGGRGEQYF. CDR3 coding DNA: TGCAGTGCTAGAGCCCAGGGGGGGCGCGGAGAGCAGTACTTC.

This clonotype has at least ten counts. The chain is built from TRBV27 and TRBJ2-7, with TRBD1 as a possible D gene (6 bases). This CDR3 region has 14 residues. CDR1 is MNHEY, CDR2 SMNVEV, per germline (reference sequence). V gave up 5 bases and J gave up 3 bases, with 14 bases separating them. DNA of the CDR3: TGTGCCAGCAGTGAGGGGACAAACTACTACGAGCAGTACTTC. Translated: CASSEGTNYYEQYF.

This clonotype appeared a few times. This rearrangement joins TRBV19 to TRBJ2-7; unclear D gene. Germline assignment: CDR1 LNHDA and CDR2 SQIVND (reference sequence). V was cut by 3 bases and J by 0 bases, with 6 bases left in between. The length of the CDR3 is 13 residues. CDR3 residues: CASSMVYSYEQYF. CDR3 nucleotides: TGTGCCAGTAGTATGGTCTACTCCTACGAGCAGTACTTC.

This clonotype was found many times. The chain combines TRBV6-2 or TRBV6-3 with TRBJ2-1; tentative D call: TRBD2 (5 bases). The CDR3 runs 14 residues. Trimming cost V 2 bases and J 6 bases, with 11 bases left between them. CDR1 and CDR2 (germline): MNHEY, SVGEGT. The CDR3 spells CASSYVRLSNEQFF. CDR3 nucleotide sequence: TGTGCCAGCAGTTACGTCCGACTATCCAATGAGCAGTTCTTC.

The table lists this clonotype with many counts. The DNA for the CDR3 is TGTGCCACCAGTCAACCTTTTAGTGAAGCTTTCTTT. Amino acid sequence: CATSQPFSEAFF. The chain has TRBV15 and TRBJ1-1; D is undetermined. Trimming took off 6 bases at V and 7 bases at J, with 12 bases between the two ends. The length of the CDR3 is 12 residues. CDR1 is LNHNV and CDR2 is YYDKDF in the germline V gene (reference sequence).

This clonotype has a count of ten or more. One end of the junction is discordant with germline, which a read error may explain. The chain joins TRBV10-3 to TRBJ1-6; maybe TRBD1 (6 bases). Per the germline V gene, CDR1 is ENHRY and CDR2 is SYGVKD. The CDR3 runs to 15 residues. For the CDR3, the DNA is TGTGCCATCAGGGAGTCTGGGCAGGGGCTAACACCCCTCCACTTT. It encodes CAIRESGQGLTPLHF.

In its sample, this clonotype was seen many times. The rearrangement uses TRBV19 and TRBJ2-5; 7 bases are shared with TRBD1. Germline assignment: CDR1 LNHDA and CDR2 SQIVND (reference sequence). This CDR3 comprises 14 residues. V dropped 3 bases and J dropped 1; count of bases not matched to a gene: 2. CDR3 residues: CASSIGTAQETQYF. The CDR3 DNA reads TGTGCCAGTAGTATCGGGACAGCCCAAGAGACCCAGTACTTC.

This clonotype was seen repeatedly, ten times or more. The rearrangement links TRBV12-3 or TRBV12-4 to TRBJ2-3; 10 bases match TRBD2. Losses at the gene ends were 3 bases for V and 1 base for J; bases not matched to a gene: 4. This CDR3 contains 16 residues. The CDR3 DNA reads TGTGCCAGCAGTTTCTTTCTAGCGGGAGGCACAGATACGCAGTATTTT. Translation: CASSFFLAGGTDTQYF.

This clonotype has ten or more counts. The rearrangement links TRBV27 to TRBJ2-5, with 11 bases that match TRBD2. The ends lost 6 bases at V and 1 base at J; junction bases unmatched: 7. Germline CDR1 reads MNHEY; CDR2 reads SMNVEV (reference sequence). The CDR3 has 16 amino acids. The DNA for the CDR3 is TGTGCCAGCAGAACAACTAGCGGGGGATTCCAAGAGACCCAGTACTTC. Translated, it gives CASRTTSGGFQETQYF.

The sample holds many counts of this clonotype. This rearrangement joins TRBV11-2 to TRBJ2-3, with D possibly matching TRBD2 (5 bases). CDR3 size: 14 residues. Germline CDR1 is SGHAT and CDR2 is FQNNGV. Deletions cut 5 bases from V and 1 base from J, with 10 bases between. Here the CDR3 reads CASSGGRRTDTQYF. The CDR3 DNA reads TGTGCCAGCAGCGGAGGAAGGCGCACAGATACGCAGTATTTT.

This clonotype was observed at least ten times. V gene TRBV20-1 combines with J gene TRBJ2-7; 12 bases are shared with TRBD2. V was clipped by 6 bases and J by 4 bases; unmatched bases: 16. Looked up from germline, CDR1 is DFQATT and CDR2 is SNEGSKA (reference sequence). There are 17 residues in the CDR3. CDR3 coding DNA: TGCAGTGCGGTGGGACAGGAACTAGCGGGAGGAATGTACGAGCAGTACTTC. Encoded protein: CSAVGQELAGGMYEQYF.

This chain joins TRBV21-1 and TRBJ2-7; TRBD1, the table's D call, lacks a check against the DNA. TRBV21-1 is deemed a pseudogene. CDR3 length: 15 amino acids. CDR3 nucleotide sequence: TGTGCCAGCAGCAGTTACCGGGACAGGGGTTACTTCCAGTACTTC. This gives the protein CASSSYRDRGYFQYF.

This clonotype was observed many times. The chain is built from TRBV13 and TRBJ2-2; 9 positions agree with TRBD1. This CDR3 spans 16 amino acids. CDR1 PRHDT and CDR2 FYEKMQ come from the germline V gene (reference sequence). V lost 5 bases and J lost 5; bases outside the gene matches: 9. The CDR3 here is CASSKTGTGMTGELFF. The CDR3 DNA reads TGTGCCAGCAGCAAGACCGGGACAGGGATGACCGGGGAGCTGTTTTTT.

This clonotype was seen at least ten times. The chain carries TRBV19 and TRBJ2-1; the match to TRBD1 covers 7 bases. CDR3 length: 14 residues. V trimming: 10 bases; J trimming: 5 bases; junction bases outside the gene matches: 11. Germline V gene data show CDR1 as LNHDA and CDR2 as SQIVND (reference sequence). The CDR3 bases are TGTGCCATCGGGGCAGACAGGGCTAACAATGAGCAGTTCTTC. It is translated as CAIGADRANNEQFF.

Many counts were recorded for this clonotype. The chain combines TRBV3-1 with TRBJ2-5; D is unclear. Germline V gene data show CDR1 as LGHDT and CDR2 as YNNKEL (reference sequence). V lost 7 bases to trimming and J lost 1 base, with 16 bases between them. The CDR3 has 15 residues. In nucleotides, the CDR3 is TGTGCCAGCACGCTAATCTCGGACCTCCAAGAGACCCAGTACTTC. Translated, it gives CASTLISDLQETQYF.

The sample holds a few counts of this clonotype. The chain carries TRBV12-3 or TRBV12-4 and TRBJ2-2, with 10 bases that match TRBD1. The CDR3 contains 18 residues. Trimming cost V 5 bases and J 4 bases; bases outside gene matches: 13. In DNA form, the CDR3 reads TGTGCCAGCAGTACCGAATCTTTGGACAGGGGGAGCACCGGGGAGCTGTTTTTT. It is translated as CASSTESLDRGSTGELFF.

Ten or more counts support this clonotype. The V and J genes are TRBV9 and TRBJ1-1; D gene uncertain. Between the trimmed V and J ends, which lost 0 bases and 0 bases, there was a span of 3 bases. There are 13 residues in the CDR3. Germline V gene sequence: CDR1 SGDLS, CDR2 YYNGEE. For the CDR3, the DNA is TGTGCCAGCAGCGTAGTCATGAACACTGAAGCTTTCTTT. Its translation is CASSVVMNTEAFF. The full variable domain, completed using reference TRBV9 and TRBJ1-1, is DSGVTQTPKHLITATGQRVTLRCSPRSGDLSVYWYQQSLDQGLQFLIQYYNGEERAKGNILERFSAQQFPDLHSELNLSSLELGDSALYFCASSVVMNTEAFFGQGTRLTVV.

CDR3 sequence reads: CAWRRGGSYEQYF. CDR3 in DNA: TGTGCCTGGAGGCGCGGGGGCTCCTACGAGCAGTACTTC. This chain links TRBV30 with TRBJ2-7, with 7 bases lining up with TRBD2. V dropped 3 bases and J dropped 0; count of bases not matched to a gene: 2. Germline V gene data show CDR1 as GTSNPN and CDR2 as SVGIG (reference sequence). This CDR3 is built from 13 residues.

In this sample, this clonotype turned up a few times. This sequence joins TRBV19 and TRBJ2-3; tentative D call: TRBD2 (6 bases). In germline, CDR1 is LNHDA, CDR2 SQIVND (reference sequence). The CDR3 runs 12 residues. V was trimmed by 6 bases and J by 4 bases, leaving 8 bases between them. CDR3 coding DNA: TGTGCCAGTAGCAGGGAGGCAGATACGCAGTATTTT. Amino acid sequence: CASSREADTQYF.

Many counts were recorded for this clonotype. The chain combines TRBV7-9 with TRBJ2-5, with D unclear. This CDR3 has 15 residues. The germline V and J ends were trimmed by 3 bases and 3 bases, with 14 bases remaining between them. CDR1 and CDR2 (germline): SEHNR, FQNEAQ (reference sequence). CDR3: CASSFRVGVEETQYF. The CDR3 DNA reads TGTGCCAGCAGCTTTCGAGTTGGGGTCGAAGAGACCCAGTACTTC.

The J gene is TRBJ2-1, the V gene TRBV19; 8 bases are a match to TRBD1. The CDR3 is made up of 16 amino acids. V shed 5 bases, J shed 1 base, and the junction held 7 bases outside the gene matches. CDR1 is LNHDA and CDR2 is SQIVND in the germline V gene (reference sequence). CDR3 in amino acids: CASSPTGGPSYNEQFF. The CDR3 nucleotides are TGTGCCAGTAGTCCCACAGGGGGGCCTTCCTACAATGAGCAGTTCTTC.

This clonotype was observed at least ten times. The rearrangement links TRBV20-1 to TRBJ2-7; 8 positions agree with TRBD2. The CDR3 has 12 residues. Germline V gives CDR1 DFQATT, CDR2 SNEGSKA (reference sequence). The V gene end was trimmed by 4 bases and the J gene end by 4 bases; junction bases not matched to a gene: 3. CDR3 nucleotides: TGCAGTGCTAAAGCGGGAGATTACGAGCAGTACTTC. It encodes CSAKAGDYEQYF.

This clonotype was observed a handful of times. This chain links TRBV30 with TRBJ2-1; unclear D gene. This CDR3 contains 12 residues. Deletions cut 0 bases from V and 6 bases from J, with 6 bases between. In germline, CDR1 is GTSNPN, CDR2 SVGIG (reference sequence). CDR3 DNA: TGTGCCTGGAGTGTGGTGTTCAATGAGCAGTTCTTC. Translation gives CAWSVVFNEQFF.

In this sample, this clonotype turned up many times. V and J are TRBV4-3 and TRBJ1-3; the D gene is possibly TRBD1 (5 bases). The CDR3 has 15 amino acids. Germline V gene lookup returns CDR1 LGHNA and CDR2 YSLEER. The ends were cut back, 1 base at V and 3 bases at J, with 10 bases in the middle. The CDR3 is CASSQGWGNGNTIYF. The CDR3 bases are TGCGCCAGCAGCCAAGGGTGGGGGAATGGAAACACCATATATTTT.